One TCR beta chain is described in this entry. This sample is drawn from a study of control samples from healthy donors and cancer patients. Repertoires were generated with immunoSEQ multiplex PCR, while TCRdb's copy carries only in-frame clones and drops some. The sample comprises 100,000 to 150,000 clones, about nine tenths of which are singletons, and roughly 2.5% rests with the top ten. Trimming removed 1 base from V and 3 bases from J, with 12 bases in between. The CDR3 has 16 residues. The germline CDR1 and CDR2 sequences are MGHDK and SYGVNS. The TCR was taken from a man between 18 and 29 years old in good health. The specimen was blood. The rearrangement links TRBV25-1 to TRBJ1-4; no clear D. The CDR3 sequence is CASSELGLTANEKLFF. CDR3 nucleotide sequence: TGTGCCAGCAGTGAATTGGGCCTAACAGCTAATGAAAAACTGTTTTTT.